A selection of T cell receptor beta chains follows, all from one sample in a study of post-analysis software for immune sequencing data. Using its own MiXCR run on the PCR reads, TCRdb lists one record per CDR3 protein. The repertoire includes about 540,000 distinct CDR3 sequences, 34% of them detected once, and about 5.6% sits in the top ten. Material: blood. The receptors were sampled from a girl younger than 18 with multiple sclerosis. The CDR3 runs from the conserved cysteine through the conserved F or W. The D gene is left open where the match is weak. A clone size is listed for some rows: how often the clone was seen (once, few, many), or a class if it is expanded.

abundance,j_gene,d_gene,v_gene,CDR3aa,CDR3nt
few,TRBJ1-5,NA,TRBV12-3/TRBV12-4,CASSLVTASNQPQHF,TGTGCCAGCAGTTTAGTGACAGCTAGCAATCAGCCCCAGCATTTT
NA,TRBJ1-1,NA,TRBV7-9,CASSPKKGGEKDTEAFF,TGTGCCAGCAGCCCCAAGAAAGGAGGGGAGAAGGACACTGAAGCTTTCTTT
few,TRBJ2-3,NA,TRBV12-3/TRBV12-4,CASPPIPGTSTDTQYF,TGTGCCAGCCCCCCCATCCCCGGAACTAGCACAGATACGCAGTATTTT
few,TRBJ2-3,TRBD2,TRBV28,CASSSPGTSGGATDTQYF,TGTGCCAGCAGTTCCCCCGGGACTAGCGGGGGGGCCACCGATACGCAGTATTTT
NA,TRBJ2-6,NA,TRBV15,CATSTRGVGDLTF,TGTGCCACCAGCACCAGAGGTGTCGGCGACCTGACTTTC
NA,TRBJ1-3,NA,TRBV20-1,CSAREVGNTIYF,TGCAGTGCTAGGGAGGTGGGAAACACCATATATTTT
few,TRBJ2-1,NA,TRBV21-1,CASSKAPGHLVEQFF,TGTGCCAGCAGCAAAGCCCCGGGACATCTCGTCGAGCAGTTCTTC
few,TRBJ1-5,NA,TRBV6-6,CASSYSRGAAHQPQHF,TGTGCCAGCAGTTACTCTCGGGGGGCAGCTCATCAGCCCCAGCATTTT
NA,TRBJ2-5,TRBD1,TRBV27,CASSLWGTGGETQYF,TGTGCCAGCAGTTTATGGGGGACAGGGGGAGAGACCCAGTACTTC
few,TRBJ2-3,TRBD1,TRBV7-3,CASSPRDSFTDTQYF,TGTGCCAGCAGCCCCCGGGACAGCTTCACAGATACGCAGTATTTT
NA,TRBJ1-4,NA,TRBV20-1,CSAREAADATNEKLFF,TGCAGTGCTAGAGAGGCGGCAGATGCAACTAATGAAAAACTGTTTTTT